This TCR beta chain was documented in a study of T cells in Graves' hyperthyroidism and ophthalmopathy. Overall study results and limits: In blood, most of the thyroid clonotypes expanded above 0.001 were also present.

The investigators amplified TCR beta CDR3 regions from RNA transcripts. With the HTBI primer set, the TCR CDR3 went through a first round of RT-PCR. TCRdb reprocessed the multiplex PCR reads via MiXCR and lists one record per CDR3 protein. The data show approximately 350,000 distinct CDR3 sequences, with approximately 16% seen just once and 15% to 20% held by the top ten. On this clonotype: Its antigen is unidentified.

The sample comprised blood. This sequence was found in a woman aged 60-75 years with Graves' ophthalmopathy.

Here the CDR3 DNA reads TGTGCCAGCAGTTCTGGCTTTAGCGGGAGTCCGACAGATACGCAGTATTTT. It codes for CASSSGFSGSPTDTQYF. The J gene is TRBJ2-3, the V gene TRBV6-1, with 9 bases matching TRBD2. Germline V lookup: CDR1 MNHNS, CDR2 SASEGT. V gave up 5 bases and J gave up 3 bases; unmatched junction bases: 12. This CDR3 region has 17 residues.